This TCR beta chain was sequenced during a study of T cells after yellow fever vaccination. Study-level findings and limits: It was the secondary response that reached its peak faster, day 5 versus 15, but it was weaker. Most primary-vaccination clones reappeared after the booster (approximately 96% CD4, 75% to 90% CD8).

This clonotype was detected a few times. Its antigen is as yet unknown. This CDR3 is 13 amino acids long. Germline lookup yields CDR1 DFQATT and CDR2 SNEGSKA (reference sequence). Trimming pared 4 bases from V and 4 bases from J, leaving 11 bases between. 5'RACE template switching added a universal primer site and UMIs to TCR cDNA. TCRdb redid the calling of the 5' RACE reads with MiXCR, one entry per CDR3 protein. The data show 500,000 to 650,000 distinct CDR3 sequences, about a sixth seen once. The sequence came from a young man who received the YFV17D yellow fever vaccine. The V call is TRBV20-1, the J call TRBJ2-1; D is possibly TRBD1 (6 bases). The sample was PBMCs, taken around 5 days after the first yellow fever vaccination. The CDR3 region is CSANRVDYNEQFF. DNA for the CDR3: TGCAGTGCTAACAGGGTCGATTACAATGAGCAGTTCTTC.